The next 28 T cell receptor beta chains were all read from a single sample in a study of early T cells in non-severe SARS-CoV-2 infection (dated by TCRdb to 2020 to 2022). The library was generated by 5' RACE. Reads for this sample came from a NextSeq 500. The raw public data were reprocessed by TCRdb itself: fastp quality trimming at Q25, MiXCR clonotype calling, in-frame beta chains only. Records with the same CDR3 protein are collapsed into one entry carrying the most frequent genes and DNA. This sample is represented by about 110,000 distinct CDR3 sequences; roughly 12% of them were singletons. The ten largest account for less than 4.5% of the sample. The sample here was whole blood, taken at baseline. The receptors stem from an adult who was a healthcare worker with PCR-confirmed SARS-CoV-2 infection or an uninfected control (not recorded which).

The V gene is TRBV5-1, the J gene TRBJ2-7, with D perhaps given as TRBD1 or TRBD2 (5 bases each). Germline V gene sequence: CDR1 SGHRS, CDR2 YFSETQ. Deletions cut 3 bases from V and 6 bases from J, with 13 bases between. CDR3 length: 13 amino acids. In DNA form, the CDR3 reads TGCGCCAGCAGCTCCGGGACGGTTCCCGAGCAGTACTTC. Residues: CASSSGTVPEQYF.

V usage is TRBV20-1 and J usage is TRBJ2-6; no clear D gene. V was trimmed by 0 bases and J by 1 base, leaving 7 bases between them. The CDR3 is 15 residues long. Germline V gene data show CDR1 as DFQATT and CDR2 as SNEGSKA (reference sequence). As DNA, the CDR3 is TGCAGTGCTAGAGATCGAGGATCTGGGGCCAACGTCCTGACTTTC. Amino acids: CSARDRGSGANVLTF.

A word on this clonotype: The germline gene is not matched at one end of the junction; a read error may be the cause. V is TRBV29-1 and J is TRBJ1-4; D might be TRBD1 (6 bases). The CDR3 sequence is 12 residues long. Germline V gives CDR1 SQVTM, CDR2 ANQGSEA. CDR3 sequence (DNA): TGCAGCGCTGAACAGGGTAATGAAAAACTGTTTTTT. Translation gives CSAEQGNEKLFF.

The chain couples TRBV6-6 to TRBJ2-5; 9 bases map to TRBD1. The CDR3 consists of 14 residues. V was clipped by 8 bases and J by 1 base; unmatched bases: 5. Germline V lookup: CDR1 MNHNY, CDR2 SVGAGI (reference sequence). The CDR3 DNA reads as TGTGCCAGCGAAACAGGGGGCTTCCAAGAGACCCAGTACTTC. Its protein is CASETGGFQETQYF.

The table lists this clonotype with a few counts. This rearrangement joins TRBV25-1 to TRBJ2-1; D is possibly TRBD2 (6 bases). This CDR3 spans 16 amino acids. Trimming left V 1 base short and J 7 bases short, with 17 bases between. The germline V gene encodes CDR1 MGHDK and CDR2 SYGVNS. CDR3 nucleotides: TGTGCCAGCAGTGAATTAGATGGAGGGGCGAAAAATGAGCAGTTCTTC. Residues: CASSELDGGAKNEQFF.

J is TRBJ1-2 and V is TRBV12-3 or TRBV12-4; D is uncertain. This CDR3 is 13 amino acids long. Trimming took 2 bases from V and 8 from J, leaving 12 bases between them. CDR3 nucleotide sequence: TGTGCCAGCAGTTTATGGGGATCGGAAGGCTACACCTTC. It is translated as CASSLWGSEGYTF.

This clonotype was counted a few times. This chain links TRBV14 with TRBJ2-3, with 9 bases matching TRBD1. J was trimmed by 1 base and V by 4 bases; bases with no gene match: 6. The CDR3 covers 16 residues. Looked up from germline, CDR1 is SGHDN and CDR2 is FVKESK. CDR3 nucleotide sequence: TGTGCCAGCAGCCCACTACGGACAGGGGGCACAGATACGCAGTATTTT. Translated, it gives CASSPLRTGGTDTQYF.

This clonotype was picked up a small number of times. The V call is TRBV29-1, the J call TRBJ1-5, with D perhaps matching TRBD1 (6 bases). The V end lost 6 bases, the J end lost 4 bases, and 10 bases lay between the germline ends. The V gene's germline CDR1 is SQVTM and CDR2 ANQGSEA. The CDR3 spans 12 residues. The CDR3 bases are TGCAGCGTGGTTACAGGGAATCAGCCCCAGCATTTT. Encoded protein: CSVVTGNQPQHF.

There are a few counts of this clonotype. This chain links TRBV2 with TRBJ2-7, with D unresolved. V was clipped by 3 bases and J by 2 bases, with 8 bases between them. The CDR3 has 13 amino acids. CDR1 SNHLY and CDR2 FYNNEI come from the germline V gene. In DNA form, the CDR3 reads TGTGCCAGCAGTGATATACGGACCTACGAGCAGTACTTC. This translates into CASSDIRTYEQYF.

There are many counts of this clonotype. The chain couples TRBV12-3 or TRBV12-4 to TRBJ1-2, with D maybe TRBD1 (6 bases). Trimming shortened V by 2 bases and J by 8 bases, and 15 bases separated the two germline ends. The CDR3 spans 14 residues. The CDR3 nucleotides read TGTGCCAGCAGTTTAATGACAGGAGGTCGAGGCTACACCTTC. As protein: CASSLMTGGRGYTF.

This chain joins TRBV30 and TRBJ1-6, with 8 bases that match TRBD1. The CDR3 runs 15 residues. Germline assignment: CDR1 GTSNPN and CDR2 SVGIG (reference sequence). V lost 4 bases, J lost 1 base, and 3 bases stayed unmatched. Written as DNA, the CDR3 is TGTGCCTGGATTGGACAGGGTTCCTATAATTCACCCCTCCACTTT. Amino acid sequence: CAWIGQGSYNSPLHF.

This clonotype was picked up a small number of times. The rearrangement joins TRBV19 to TRBJ2-2; D might be TRBD1 (6 bases). The CDR3 spans 14 residues. Trimming left V 11 bases short and J 0 bases short, with 13 bases between. The germline V gene has CDR1 LNHDA and CDR2 SQIVND (reference sequence). This chain's CDR3 is CAGQRQANTGELFF. The DNA of the CDR3 is TGTGCCGGACAGCGGCAGGCGAACACCGGGGAGCTGTTTTTT. The variable domain in full, completed from reference TRBV19 and TRBJ2-2, reads DGGITQSPKYLFRKEGQNVTLSCEQNLNHDAMYWYRQDPGQGLRLIYYSQIVNDFQKGDIAEGYSVSREKKESFPLTVTSAQKNPTAFYLCAGQRQANTGELFFGEGSRLTVL.

This clonotype appeared a few times. The gene calls are TRBV6-1 and TRBJ1-1, with D maybe TRBD1 (5 bases). V gave up 1 base and J gave up 0 bases, with 15 bases separating them. The germline gives CDR1 MNHNS, CDR2 SASEGT. The CDR3 contains 17 residues. The DNA for the CDR3 is TGTGCCAGCAGTGAAGGCCTGTTGTGGGGGATGAACACTGAAGCTTTCTTT. It is translated as CASSEGLLWGMNTEAFF.

This clonotype appeared a few times. The chain carries TRBV20-1 and TRBJ1-6, with D perhaps TRBD1 (5 bases). There are 15 residues in the CDR3. The V gene's germline CDR1 is DFQATT and CDR2 SNEGSKA (reference sequence). V was shortened by 4 bases and J by 9 bases, with 19 bases between the two germline ends. The CDR3 protein is CSATHTGSIGSPLHF. As DNA, the CDR3 is TGCAGTGCTACCCATACAGGATCAATTGGTTCACCCCTCCACTTT.

Only a few counts were recorded for this clonotype. V gene TRBV2 combines with J gene TRBJ1-5, with 10 bases matching TRBD1. The CDR3 length is 14 residues. The germline gives CDR1 SNHLY, CDR2 FYNNEI. Trimming removed 6 bases from V and 7 bases from J; junction bases left unmatched: 6. The CDR3 here is CASRRQGARQPQHF. The DNA for the CDR3 is TGTGCCAGCAGGAGACAGGGGGCCCGGCAGCCCCAGCATTTT.

This clonotype has a handful of counts. DNA for the CDR3: TGTGCCAGCAAGTTTAGCTACGAGCAGTACTTC. It specifies CASKFSYEQYF. The chain combines TRBV2 with TRBJ2-7; D gene uncertain. The germline V gene encodes CDR1 SNHLY and CDR2 FYNNEI. Deletions cut 7 bases from V and 3 bases from J, with 7 bases between. CDR3 length: 11 amino acids.

This clonotype was seen only a few times. In DNA, the CDR3 is TGTGCCAGCAGCACCAACAGGGGCCCCTACGAGCAGTACTTC. Its translation is CASSTNRGPYEQYF. The chain has TRBV7-8 and TRBJ2-7; 7 nucleotides agree with TRBD1. The CDR3 is made up of 14 amino acids. From germline, CDR1 is SGHVS and CDR2 FQNEAQ. The trim removed 5 bases at V and 2 bases at J, leaving 6 bases unmatched.

This clonotype has more than one count but fewer than ten. J is TRBJ1-2 and V is TRBV4-1, with TRBD1 identical over 8 bases. The CDR3 covers 15 residues. The junction had 9 bases not matched to a gene; V was cut back by 5 bases and J by 4 bases. Germline V gives CDR1 MGHRA, CDR2 YSYEKL. In DNA form, the CDR3 reads TGCGCCAGCAGCAATGGACAGGGACCCACCTATGGCTACACCTTC. Its translation is CASSNGQGPTYGYTF.

The rearrangement links TRBV18 to TRBJ2-7, with a weak D call TRBD2 (6 bases). V lost 1 base, J lost 4 bases, and 8 bases lay in between. The CDR3 has 13 amino acids. Germline CDR1 and CDR2: KGHSH and LQKENI. CDR3 DNA sequence: TGTGCCAGCTCACCACGGGAGGTGTACGAGCAGTACTTC. Translated: CASSPREVYEQYF.

In this sample, this clonotype turned up many times. The V and J genes are TRBV6-4 and TRBJ2-1; D unclear. Trimming left V 3 bases short and J 5 bases short, with 8 bases between. The CDR3 contains 13 residues. In germline, CDR1 is MRHNA, CDR2 SNTAGT. The CDR3 region has the DNA TGTGCCAGCAGTGAGAAGGCAAACAATGAGCAGTTCTTC. Its protein is CASSEKANNEQFF.

At least ten counts were recorded for this clonotype. The chain has TRBV29-1 and TRBJ2-7; D not resolved. This CDR3 spans 12 amino acids. Trimming removed 5 bases from V and 7 bases from J, with 15 bases in between. Germline CDR1 SQVTM, CDR2 ANQGSEA. The CDR3 is CSVCVSSREQYF. In DNA, the CDR3 is TGCAGCGTTTGTGTCAGTTCGCGGGAGCAGTACTTC.

The chain uses TRBV5-4 and TRBJ2-1, with TRBD1 matching over 8 bases. CDR3 length: 14 residues. J gave up 7 bases and V 5 bases, and 8 bases lay outside the gene matches. Germline V gene sequence: CDR1 SGHNT, CDR2 YYREEE (reference sequence). Written as DNA, the CDR3 is TGTGCCAGCAGGGAGGGGACAGGATTAAATGAGCAGTTCTTC. Protein product: CASREGTGLNEQFF. Variable domain in full (rest from reference TRBV5-4 and TRBJ2-1): ETGVTQSPTHLIKTRGQQVTLRCSSQSGHNTVSWYQQALGQGPQFIFQYYREEENGRGNFPPRFSGLQFPNYSSELNVNALELDDSALYLCASREGTGLNEQFFGPGTRLTVL.

The chain combines TRBV29-1 with TRBJ2-5, with D perhaps TRBD1 (6 bases). Trimming stripped 7 bases from V and 4 bases from J, with 13 bases between. The CDR3 loop spans 12 amino acids. Germline assignment: CDR1 SQVTM and CDR2 ANQGSEA. CDR3 sequence: CSGQDGRETQYF. CDR3 coding DNA: TGCAGCGGACAGGACGGTCGAGAGACCCAGTACTTC.

The chain is built from TRBV7-6 and TRBJ2-2; either TRBD1 or TRBD2 may supply D (6 bases each). Germline loops: CDR1 SGHVS, CDR2 FNYEAQ. There are 14 residues in the CDR3. V lost 5 bases, J lost 7 bases, and 14 bases lay in between. The CDR3 is CASSPGDSGGELFF. As DNA, the CDR3 is TGTGCCAGCAGCCCAGGGGACTCGGGCGGGGAGCTGTTTTTT.

In its sample, this clonotype was seen many times. J is TRBJ2-7 and V is TRBV20-1; maybe TRBD1 (6 bases). V dropped 6 bases and J dropped 2 bases, with 17 bases sitting between them. The CDR3 has 14 amino acids. Germline V gene lookup returns CDR1 DFQATT and CDR2 SNEGSKA (reference sequence). DNA for the CDR3: TGCAGTGCCGCCGGGACATCCACGCCCTACGAGCAGTACTTC. Translation gives CSAAGTSTPYEQYF.

J is TRBJ2-7 and V is TRBV6-5; tentatively, D is TRBD1 (6 bases). Trimming left V 4 bases short and J 3 bases short, with 13 bases between. There are 14 residues in the CDR3. Germline V gene lookup returns CDR1 MNHEY and CDR2 SVGAGI. CDR3 protein: CASSFYREFYEQYF. The CDR3 DNA sequence: TGTGCCAGCAGTTTCTACAGGGAATTCTACGAGCAGTACTTC.

This clonotype was observed a few times. The rearrangement links TRBV7-9 to TRBJ1-1; D is perhaps TRBD1 (5 bases). The CDR3 runs to 13 residues. CDR1 SEHNR and CDR2 FQNEAQ come from the germline V gene (reference sequence). V gave up 6 bases and J gave up 3 bases, with 11 bases separating them. The CDR3 protein is CASSRVGDTEAFF. The CDR3 nucleotides read TGTGCCAGCAGTAGAGTAGGGGACACTGAAGCTTTCTTT. Using reference TRBV7-9 and TRBJ1-1 for the parts outside the CDR3, the full variable domain is DTGVSQNPRHKITKRGQNVTFRCDPISEHNRLYWYRQTLGQGPEFLTYFQNEAQLEKSRLLSDRFSAERPKGSFSTLEIQRTEQGDSAMYLCASSRVGDTEAFFGQGTRLTVV.

This chain uses TRBV6-6 with TRBJ1-2; D uncertain. CDR1 and CDR2 (germline): MNHNY, SVGAGI (reference sequence). This CDR3 spans 18 amino acids. Trimming removed 0 bases from V and 3 bases from J, with 20 bases in between. CDR3: CASSYSPPVGGPHYGYTF. CDR3 DNA: TGTGCCAGCAGTTACTCGCCCCCCGTGGGAGGGCCGCACTATGGCTACACCTTC.